This TCR beta chain was observed in a study of cytotoxic CD8 clonotypes in ibrutinib-treated CLL. Study-wide findings and caveats: Clonality increased at ibrutinib response, then returned toward baseline at progression. Contraction or stability on treatment characterized the public clonotypes, which were uncommon.

This table comes from immunoSEQ multiplex PCR, and its TCRdb copy is limited to in-frame clones, with some not included. Here the sample spans more than 200,000 clones, 60% to 80% being singletons. V lost 4 bases to trimming and J lost 2 bases, with 21 bases between them. CDR3 length: 18 residues. Per the germline V gene, CDR1 is LNHDA and CDR2 is SQIVND (reference sequence). As regards this clone: Its antigen is unknown.

The V and J genes are TRBV19 and TRBJ1-3; TRBD1 is a possible D gene (6 bases). The origin of this receptor is a human donor with chronic lymphocytic leukemia. The source material was PBMCs, sampled after 12 months of ibrutinib treatment. The CDR3 loop is CASSTLPGQTAPGNTIYF. In DNA form, the CDR3 reads TGTGCCAGTAGTACCCTCCCCGGACAGACCGCGCCTGGAAACACCATATATTTT.